This entry lists 27 T cell receptor beta chains sequenced from one sample in a study of vaccination and CD4 T cells after COVID-19. No antigens are known for them. Described treatment: roughly 10-day PBMC culture with coronavirus spike peptide pools or control peptides (ViraFEST assay). The unexposed donor's CD4+ T cells were collected before the COVID-19 pandemic (2011-2018). Sequenced with the Oncomine TCR Beta short-read assay was DNA taken from cultured CD4+ T cells. TCRdb reprocessed the PCR reads via MiXCR and lists one record per CDR3 protein. This sample has around 8,000 distinct CDR3 sequences; approximately 39% occur once, and the top ten carry about 19%. Sequenced material: CD4+ T cells from blood, cultured in vitro. Receptor source: a human donor in good health.

The sample holds one count of this clonotype. The J gene is TRBJ1-2, the V gene TRBV5-4, with D hard to call. Germline V lookup: CDR1 SGHNT, CDR2 YYREEE (reference sequence). With 9 bases removed from V and 7 bases from J, the gap between germline ends came to 22 bases. The CDR3 spans 14 residues. The CDR3 reads CATRPRVPDAGYTF. The CDR3, as DNA: TGTGCCACTCGACCTCGAGTCCCTGACGCTGGCTACACCTTC.

This chain uses TRBV11-3 with TRBJ2-2, with a tentative D call TRBD1 (5 bases). The CDR3 is made up of 15 amino acids. The V and J ends lost 2 bases and 4 bases respectively, with 11 bases between them. CDR1 is SGHNT and CDR2 is YENEEA in the germline V gene. The CDR3 spells CASSLTPGATGELFF. CDR3 coding DNA: TGTGCCAGCAGCTTAACCCCTGGGGCCACCGGGGAGCTGTTTTTT.

This clonotype appeared a few times. The chain recombines TRBV6-2 or TRBV6-3 with TRBJ1-2, with unresolved D. The germline V and J ends were trimmed by 0 bases and 0 bases, with 11 bases remaining between them. This CDR3 has 16 amino acids. CDR1 is MNHEY and CDR2 is SVGEGT in the germline V gene. Here the CDR3 reads CASSYSMSRSNYGYTF. Here the CDR3 DNA reads TGTGCCAGCAGTTACTCGATGAGTCGGTCTAACTATGGCTACACCTTC.

This rearrangement joins TRBV5-4 to TRBJ1-6, with D unresolved. V was trimmed by 2 bases and J by 6 bases, leaving 9 bases between them. The CDR3 is 14 amino acids. Germline V gene data show CDR1 as SGHNT and CDR2 as YYREEE (reference sequence). CDR3 DNA sequence: TGTGCCAGCAGCTTAAGGCATGGTAATTCACCCCTCCACTTT. It translates to CASSLRHGNSPLHF.

This clonotype is termed large. The chain joins TRBV2 to TRBJ1-2; D perhaps matches TRBD1 (5 bases). This CDR3 is built from 12 residues. V was pared by 5 bases and J by 4 bases, with 8 bases between. CDR1 and CDR2 (germline): SNHLY, FYNNEI. The CDR3 is CASSQGFYGYTF. The CDR3 nucleotides read TGTGCCAGCAGTCAGGGCTTCTATGGCTACACCTTC.

This clonotype was detected only a few times. This chain uses TRBV29-1 with TRBJ1-1, with 7 bases lining up with TRBD1. This CDR3 comprises 12 residues. Germline-derived CDR1 and CDR2 are SQVTM and ANQGSEA. V dropped 6 bases and J dropped 10; count of bases not matched to a gene: 11. The CDR3 DNA follows: TGCAGCGTGCAAAGGGGGCAGGTGGGAGCTTTCTTT. It specifies CSVQRGQVGAFF.

The V and J genes are TRBV7-9 and TRBJ2-4; D might be TRBD1 (6 bases). V lost 5 bases to trimming and J lost 9 bases, with 8 bases between them. This CDR3 comprises 11 residues. The V gene's germline CDR1 is SEHNR and CDR2 FQNEAQ (reference sequence). For the CDR3, the DNA is TGTGCCAGCAGCCTAGGGGGCATTCAGTACTTC. Amino acid sequence: CASSLGGIQYF.

This clonotype was counted only a few times. The chain joins TRBV6-2 or TRBV6-3 to TRBJ2-5, with D possibly matching TRBD1 (6 bases). Germline assignment: CDR1 MNHEY and CDR2 SVGEGT. There are 12 residues in the CDR3. Trimming shortened V by 5 bases and J by 4 bases, and 8 bases separated the two germline ends. Here the CDR3 DNA reads TGTGCCAGCAGTGGACAGACAGAGACCCAGTACTTC. Translation: CASSGQTETQYF.

This clonotype appeared once. The chain recombines TRBV18 with TRBJ1-1, with TRBD1 as a possible D gene (6 bases). CDR3 length equals 16 residues. V was trimmed by 0 bases and J by 3 bases, leaving 14 bases between them. Germline V gene lookup returns CDR1 KGHSH and CDR2 LQKENI. The CDR3 protein is CASSPPGGGPDTEAFF. The CDR3 DNA reads as TGTGCCAGCTCACCACCGGGGGGGGGCCCGGACACTGAAGCTTTCTTT.

This clonotype was seen only a few times. The chain combines TRBV20-1 with TRBJ1-2; D remains ambiguous. The ends were cut back, 1 base at V and 4 bases at J, with 4 bases in the middle. The germline V gene has CDR1 DFQATT and CDR2 SNEGSKA (reference sequence). This CDR3 contains 11 residues. The CDR3 nucleotides read TGCAGTGCTAGAGGTCCCTATGGCTACACCTTC. It codes for CSARGPYGYTF.

The rearrangement joins TRBV27 to TRBJ1-5, with D possibly TRBD1 on 5 matching bases. The CDR3 length is 14 residues. Trimming removed 6 bases at V and 4 bases at J, with 13 bases between. The V gene's germline CDR1 is MNHEY and CDR2 SMNVEV (reference sequence). CDR3: CASSGRDGNQPQHF. For the CDR3, the DNA is TGTGCCAGCAGCGGCAGGGATGGGAATCAGCCCCAGCATTTT.

CDR3 DNA: TGTGCCATCAGTCAGACAGGGGGTACTGGAAACACCATATATTTT. It yields the protein CAISQTGGTGNTIYF. The chain recombines TRBV10-3 with TRBJ1-3; 9 bases line up with TRBD1. Germline CDR1 reads ENHRY; CDR2 reads SYGVKD. This CDR3 spans 15 amino acids. V lost 5 bases to trimming and J lost 2 bases; unmatched junction nucleotides: 4.

The chain couples TRBV28 to TRBJ1-1; 7 bases agree with TRBD1. CDR1 is MDHEN and CDR2 is SYDVKM in the germline V gene. V trimming: 7 bases; J trimming: 0 bases; junction bases outside the gene matches: 14. The CDR3 consists of 17 residues. The CDR3 loop is CASIPDTWGQLNTEAFF. The CDR3 DNA reads as TGTGCCAGCATACCCGATACATGGGGACAGCTGAACACTGAAGCTTTCTTT.

This clonotype turned up a few times. The V call is TRBV20-1, the J call TRBJ2-3, with 9 positions matching TRBD2. CDR3 length: 16 amino acids. The V segment lost 2 bases and the J segment 3 bases; nucleotides outside the gene matches: 9. Germline V gene data show CDR1 as DFQATT and CDR2 as SNEGSKA (reference sequence). As DNA, the CDR3 is TGCAGTGCTAGACGCGCGGGAGGGCGTAGGACAGATACGCAGTATTTT. Translated, it gives CSARRAGGRRTDTQYF.

This clonotype has only a few counts. The gene calls are TRBV7-2 and TRBJ2-7, with D uncertain. CDR1 SGHTA and CDR2 FQGNSA come from the germline V gene. The CDR3 length is 12 residues. V was trimmed by 2 bases and J by 6 bases, leaving 8 bases between them. CDR3 loop: CASSLSYREQYF. CDR3 DNA sequence: TGTGCCAGCAGCTTAAGCTACCGCGAGCAGTACTTC. Drawing the rest from reference TRBV7-2 and TRBJ2-7, the complete variable domain is GAGVSQSPSNKVTEKGKDVELRCDPISGHTALYWYRQSLGQGLEFLIYFQGNSAPDKSGLPSDRFSAERTGGSVSTLTIQRTQQEDSAVYLCASSLSYREQYFGPGTRLTVT.

The chain is built from TRBV28 and TRBJ1-1; the D is unclear. Germline V gene data show CDR1 as MDHEN and CDR2 as SYDVKM. The CDR3 spans 10 residues. V lost 11 bases to trimming and J lost 5 bases, with 9 bases between them. CDR3 in amino acids: CAAHGTEAFF. The CDR3 DNA reads as TGTGCCGCGCATGGGACTGAAGCTTTCTTT.

This clonotype showed up just a few times. The V call is TRBV7-2, the J call TRBJ2-1; 10 nucleotides match TRBD2. Losses at the gene ends were 5 bases for V and 9 bases for J; bases not matched to a gene: 7. CDR1 and CDR2 from the germline V gene are SGHTA and FQGNSA. There are 14 residues in the CDR3. CDR3 region: CASSPLAGAGEQFF. The CDR3 DNA reads as TGTGCCAGCAGCCCGCTAGCGGGAGCAGGTGAGCAGTTCTTC.

The genes are TRBV12-3 or TRBV12-4 and TRBJ2-1, with D possibly matching TRBD1 (6 bases). There are 14 residues in the CDR3. The germline V and J ends were trimmed by 5 bases and 8 bases, with 16 bases remaining between them. The CDR3 region is CASSRRQVRHEQFF. In DNA form, the CDR3 reads TGTGCCAGCAGTCGAAGACAGGTACGGCATGAGCAGTTCTTC.

The genes are TRBV27 and TRBJ1-1, with TRBD1 identical over 11 bases. After removal of 4 bases from V and 4 bases from J, the junction contained 5 bases not matched to a gene. Germline loops: CDR1 MNHEY, CDR2 SMNVEV (reference sequence). The CDR3 sequence is 15 residues long. CDR3 sequence: CASSSGQGAPTEAFF. The DNA of the CDR3 is TGTGCCAGCAGTTCTGGACAGGGGGCGCCCACTGAAGCTTTCTTT.

This clonotype was seen a handful of times. CDR3 sequence reads: CASSAPQVNSPLHF. The DNA of the CDR3 is TGTGCCAGCAGCGCCCCACAGGTTAATTCACCCCTCCACTTT. V usage is TRBV7-2 and J usage is TRBJ1-6; D perhaps matches TRBD1 (5 bases). There are 14 residues in the CDR3. Germline V lookup: CDR1 SGHTA, CDR2 FQGNSA. V was shortened by 5 bases and J by 6 bases, with 11 bases between the two germline ends.

This clonotype was counted between two and nine times. V usage is TRBV19 and J usage is TRBJ2-3; the D gene is possibly TRBD2 (5 bases). Germline V gene data show CDR1 as LNHDA and CDR2 as SQIVND (reference sequence). This CDR3 is 17 amino acids long. The V end lost 4 bases, the J end lost 1 base, and 18 bases lay between the germline ends. CDR3: CASSTLKLVSGTDTQYF. CDR3 coding DNA: TGTGCCAGTAGTACCCTCAAACTAGTATCAGGCACAGATACGCAGTATTTT.

For the CDR3, the DNA is TGTGCCAGCAGTTTAGGGTTTCGAGACACTGAAGCTTTCTTT. Protein: CASSLGFRDTEAFF. The V and J genes are TRBV12-3 or TRBV12-4 and TRBJ1-1; D gene unclear. The CDR3 covers 14 residues. Trimming took off 1 base at V and 3 bases at J, with 9 bases between the two ends.

The chain combines TRBV20-1 with TRBJ2-5, with D hard to call. Germline V CDR1 and CDR2: DFQATT, SNEGSKA (reference sequence). The CDR3 contains 10 residues. V was trimmed by 5 bases and J by 4 bases, leaving 5 bases between them. CDR3: CSAALETQYF. The CDR3 coding sequence is TGCAGTGCTGCCTTAGAGACCCAGTACTTC.

The sample holds a few counts of this clonotype. This chain links TRBV6-1 with TRBJ1-1; D ambiguous. The germline gives CDR1 MNHNS, CDR2 SASEGT. V was cut by 7 bases and J by 3 bases, with 6 bases left in between. There are 11 residues in the CDR3. CDR3 in DNA: TGTGCCAGCACCTTGGACACTGAAGCTTTCTTT. This gives the protein CASTLDTEAFF.

The chain is built from TRBV6-4 and TRBJ2-1; D possibly corresponds to TRBD2 (5 bases). Per the germline V gene, CDR1 is MRHNA and CDR2 is SNTAGT. Trimming shortened V by 9 bases and J by 0 bases, and 9 bases separated the two germline ends. This CDR3 has 13 amino acids. CDR3 in DNA: TGTGCCAGGGACGAGGGCTCCTACAATGAGCAGTTCTTC. It codes for CARDEGSYNEQFF.

The CDR3 nucleotides read TGTGCCAGTAGTATCCTCGGGACAGTGAACACCGGGGAGCTGTTTTTT. This encodes CASSILGTVNTGELFF. V usage is TRBV19 and J usage is TRBJ2-2; 7 bases fit TRBD1. Germline lookup yields CDR1 LNHDA and CDR2 SQIVND (reference sequence). With V trimmed by 3 bases and J by 1 base, 5 bases remained unmatched. This CDR3 comprises 16 residues. The full variable domain, completed using reference TRBV19 and TRBJ2-2, is DGGITQSPKYLFRKEGQNVTLSCEQNLNHDAMYWYRQDPGQGLRLIYYSQIVNDFQKGDIAEGYSVSREKKESFPLTVTSAQKNPTAFYLCASSILGTVNTGELFFGEGSRLTVL.

This clonotype was counted a few times. The rearrangement joins TRBV11-2 to TRBJ1-1, with D possibly matching TRBD1 (6 bases). CDR1 SGHAT and CDR2 FQNNGV come from the germline V gene. Trimming stripped 3 bases from V and 4 bases from J, with 12 bases between. The CDR3 spans 14 residues. Here the CDR3 DNA reads TGTGCCAGCAGCTTCGGGGGGCAGGGCACTGAAGCTTTCTTT. This codes for CASSFGGQGTEAFF.